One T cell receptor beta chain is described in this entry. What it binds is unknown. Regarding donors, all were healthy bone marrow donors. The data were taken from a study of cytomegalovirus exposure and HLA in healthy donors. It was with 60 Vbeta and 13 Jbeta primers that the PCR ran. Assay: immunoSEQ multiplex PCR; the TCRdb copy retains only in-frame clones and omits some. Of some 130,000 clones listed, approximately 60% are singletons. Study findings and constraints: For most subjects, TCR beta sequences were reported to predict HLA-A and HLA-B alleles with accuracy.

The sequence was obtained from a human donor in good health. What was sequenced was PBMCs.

The chain's CDR3 is CASSPRLTSGSEEETQYF. CDR3 nucleotides: TGTGCCAGCAGCCCCCGCTTGACTAGCGGGAGCGAGGAAGAGACCCAGTACTTC. The chain carries TRBV11-2 and TRBJ2-5; 12 bases fit TRBD2. The V gene's germline CDR1 is SGHAT and CDR2 FQNNGV. The CDR3 covers 18 residues. Losses at the gene ends were 5 bases for V and 3 bases for J; bases not matched to a gene: 13. The full variable domain, its missing parts supplied by reference TRBV11-2 and TRBJ2-5, is EAGVAQSPRYKIIEKRQSVAFWCNPISGHATLYWYQQILGQGPKLLIQFQNNGVVDDSQLPKDRFSAERLKGVDSTLKIQPAKLEDSAVYLCASSPRLTSGSEEETQYFGPGTRLLVL.